This TCR beta chain stems from a study of blood T cell repertoires in COVID-19. Study details: Material from acute and convalescent COVID-19 was sourced from the United States, Italy and Spain. From T cells, B-cell-depleted T cells, or PBMCs came the material, which was cDNA or gDNA.

As processed by the authors: Nucleated cell counts were estimated from reference gene primer amplification. Clones were sequenced by immunoSEQ multiplex PCR, and TCRdb holds only the in-frame ones, with some missing. V and J calls and clone size follow that table, whereas D and trimming were derived from the DNA. The profile shows under 150,000 clones, around 80% of them singletons. What was sequenced was peripheral blood. This receptor was taken from a man between 60 and 70 years old with active or convalescent COVID-19.

This chain's CDR3 is CASSVDWSQPQHF. The CDR3, as DNA: TGTGCCAGCAGCGTAGACTGGAGTCAGCCCCAGCATTTT. The chain is built from TRBV9 and TRBJ1-5; D is unclear. Germline loops: CDR1 SGDLS, CDR2 YYNGEE. This CDR3 is built from 13 residues. The ends were cut back, 0 bases at V and 6 bases at J, with 7 bases in the middle. Drawing the rest from reference TRBV9 and TRBJ1-5, the complete variable domain is DSGVTQTPKHLITATGQRVTLRCSPRSGDLSVYWYQQSLDQGLQFLIQYYNGEERAKGNILERFSAQQFPDLHSELNLSSLELGDSALYFCASSVDWSQPQHFGDGTRLSIL.